A single sample gave rise to the 8 T cell receptor beta chains below, sequenced in a study of T cell clonality in common variable immunodeficiency. Profiling relied on immunoSEQ multiplex PCR, and the TCRdb table lists in-frame clones only, not all of them. Listed for the sample are 57,000 or so clones, none seen a single time. The sequencing input was peripheral blood mononuclear cells. The receptors were sampled from a person aged 18 to 75 in good health.

This clone was detected ten times or more. Sequencing ends 3 residues short of the CDR3 end; the germline J gene provides the rest. The genes are TRBV20-1 and TRBJ2-7; TRBD1 is a possible D gene (5 bases). Trimming took 6 bases from V and 0 from J, leaving 9 bases between them. The CDR3 has 12 residues. The germline gives CDR1 DFQATT, CDR2 SNEGSKA (reference sequence). The CDR3 DNA, read in part, is TGCAGTGCCCGACAGAGCTCCTACGAG. Translation: CSARQSSYE. The full CDR3 is CSARQSSYEQYF.

This clone was found many times. The read falls 3 residues short of the CDR3 end, and the missing part is taken from the germline J gene. This chain joins TRBV5-1 and TRBJ2-5, with 9 nucleotides matching TRBD2. With 4 bases clipped from V and 6 bases from J, the junction kept 10 bases outside the gene matches. Germline assignment: CDR1 SGHRS and CDR2 YFSETQ. This CDR3 is built from 15 residues. The CDR3 reads CASSLVLAGVKTQYF. CDR3 DNA, as far as it was read: TGCGCCAGCAGCCTGGTTTTAGCGGGAGTGAAGACC.

This clone was counted ten times or more. The junction departs from germline at one end; a sequencing error may be responsible. The read comes to an end 3 residues before the CDR3 does, leaving the germline J gene to fill in the end. The chain carries TRBV5-6 and TRBJ1-1, with TRBD1 matching over 7 bases. Germline CDR1 is SGHDT and CDR2 is YYEEEE. This CDR3 region has 14 residues. CDR3 protein: CASNLEGAPTEAFF. The part of the CDR3 DNA that was read is TGTGCCAGCAACTTGGAGGGGGCGCCGACTGAA.

This clone was observed at least ten times. The read finishes 3 residues shy of the CDR3 end, and the germline J gene is used to complete it. This chain joins TRBV14 and TRBJ2-2; tentative D call: TRBD1 (5 bases). The germline gives CDR1 SGHDN, CDR2 FVKESK. The V and J ends lost 4 bases and 8 bases respectively, with 11 bases between them. CDR3 size: 13 residues. This chain's CDR3 is CASSLLGRGELFF. CDR3 DNA, as far as it was read: TGTGCCAGCAGCCTCCTGGGGCGTGGGGAG.

This clone turned up a few times. The read gets to within 3 residues of the CDR3 end, and the germline J gene fills in the rest. This chain connects TRBV29-1 to TRBJ2-7, with 7 bases matching TRBD2. There are 14 residues in the CDR3. Germline V gene data show CDR1 as SQVTM and CDR2 as ANQGSEA. The J segment lost 3 bases and the V segment lost 4 bases, leaving 9 bases of the junction unmatched. CDR3 DNA (partial): TGCAGCGTTGGAGGAGCGGGAACTAGCTACGAG. It is translated as CSVGGAGTSYE. The whole CDR3 is CSVGGAGTSYEQYF.

This clone occurred many times. The sequenced CDR3 bases are TGTGCCAGCAGCCCGAAGGCCGGACAGAGAAGCTACGAG. This codes for CASSPKAGQRSYE. The whole CDR3 protein reads CASSPKAGQRSYEQYF. The chain carries TRBV7-8 and TRBJ2-7, with a possible D match to TRBD1 (6 bases). The read gets to within 3 residues of the CDR3 end, and the germline J gene fills in the rest. The CDR3 is made up of 16 amino acids. Germline loops: CDR1 SGHVS, CDR2 FQNEAQ. Trimming shortened V by 5 bases and J by 3 bases, and 20 bases separated the two germline ends.

This clone was seen a handful of times. The CDR3 end lies 3 residues beyond the end of the read and is filled in from the germline J gene. V gene TRBV20-1 combines with J gene TRBJ1-6; D is perhaps TRBD1 (6 bases). The V and J ends lost 7 bases and 10 bases respectively, with 14 bases between them. Germline CDR1 DFQATT, CDR2 SNEGSKA (reference sequence). This CDR3 has 12 amino acids. The CDR3 region is CSVHTGRSPLHF. Incomplete CDR3 DNA: TGCAGTGTGCATACAGGGAGGTCACCC.

Ten or more counts support this clone. Sequencing ends 3 residues short of the CDR3 end; the germline J gene provides the rest. The gene calls are TRBV6-2 or TRBV6-3 and TRBJ2-1; 7 bases line up with TRBD2. Germline V gene data show CDR1 as MNHEY and CDR2 as SVGEGT. Losses at the gene ends were 0 bases for V and 7 bases for J; bases not matched to a gene: 6. This CDR3 is built from 15 residues. The CDR3 sequence: CASSYSTGGGNEQFF. The part of the CDR3 DNA that was read is TGTGCCAGCAGTTACTCGACTGGGGGGGGGAATGAG.